The T cell receptor beta chain described here comes from a study of blood T cell repertoires in COVID-19. This CDR3 region has 15 residues. Germline V gene sequence: CDR1 SGHRS, CDR2 YFSETQ. With 0 bases removed from V and 6 bases from J, the gap between germline ends came to 13 bases. Profiling relied on immunoSEQ multiplex PCR, and the TCRdb table lists in-frame clones only, not all of them. The sample contains roughly 300,000 clones, over 75% of which appear only once. This chain links TRBV5-1 with TRBJ2-1; a weak D match, TRBD1 (6 bases). The TCR was taken from a man aged 25-40 years who had recovered from COVID-19. Sequencing was performed on PBMCs or T cells enriched from blood (not recorded which). The CDR3 DNA reads TGCGCCAGCAGCTTGGACCCAGGGGCCTCCAATGAGCAGTTCTTC. Residues: CASSLDPGASNEQFF.